These 21 T cell receptor beta chains were all obtained from the same sample, sequenced in a study of shared clonotypes between healthy human individuals. This table comes from immunoSEQ multiplex PCR, and its TCRdb copy is limited to in-frame clones, with some not included. The repertoire consists of millions of clones, with around 95% occurring once and the leading ten covering 0.1% to 0.15%. The specimen was naive CD4+ T cells sorted from blood. Regarding subset: CD45RA+ positively selected. The receptor source for this set is a young man in good health.

CDR3 DNA sequence: TGCGCCAGCAGCCAAGTTTGGACAGGGGATAATGAAAAACTGTTTTTT. This encodes CASSQVWTGDNEKLFF. The chain has TRBV4-1 and TRBJ1-4, with 9 bases that match TRBD1. This CDR3 has 16 amino acids. V trimming: 1 base; J trimming: 4 bases; junction bases outside the gene matches: 4. Germline V gene lookup returns CDR1 MGHRA and CDR2 YSYEKL.

The CDR3 here is CASRLRDRAFF. In DNA form, the CDR3 reads TGTGCCAGTAGACTCCGGGACAGAGCTTTCTTT. The chain recombines TRBV19 with TRBJ1-1; 7 bases match TRBD1. V was pared by 6 bases and J by 10 bases, with 5 bases of the junction left unmatched. The length of the CDR3 is 11 residues. The germline gives CDR1 LNHDA, CDR2 SQIVND (reference sequence).

The rearrangement uses TRBV4-1 and TRBJ2-6; D gene uncertain. Deletions cut 4 bases from V and 4 bases from J, with 14 bases between. The CDR3 contains 16 residues. Germline V gene lookup returns CDR1 MGHRA and CDR2 YSYEKL. CDR3 protein: CASSPFKAGGANVLTF. The CDR3 DNA follows: TGCGCCAGCAGCCCCTTCAAAGCCGGGGGGGCCAACGTCCTGACTTTC.

This chain joins TRBV18 and TRBJ2-1, with TRBD1 identical over 7 bases. CDR1 and CDR2 (germline): KGHSH, LQKENI. The CDR3 is made up of 13 amino acids. Trimming cost V 3 bases and J 5 bases; bases outside gene matches: 1. The CDR3 DNA reads TGTGCCAGCTCACCGACAGGGAACAATGAGCAGTTCTTC. Its translation: CASSPTGNNEQFF.

The chain uses TRBV9 and TRBJ2-2; 9 bases align to TRBD1. Germline V CDR1 and CDR2: SGDLS, YYNGEE. With V trimmed by 6 bases and J by 5 bases, 8 bases remained unmatched. The CDR3 sequence is 15 residues long. Written as DNA, the CDR3 is TGTGCCAGCAACCTGGGGACAGGGAGAACCGGGGAGCTGTTTTTT. Translation gives CASNLGTGRTGELFF.

This clone appeared once. The chain links TRBV18 to TRBJ2-7, with a possible D match to TRBD1 (6 bases). The germline gives CDR1 KGHSH, CDR2 LQKENI. The CDR3 consists of 14 residues. V lost 4 bases to trimming and J lost 3 bases, with 13 bases between them. The CDR3 region has the DNA TGTGCCAGCTCACTACAGGGCAGGGGCTACGAGCAGTACTTC. This encodes CASSLQGRGYEQYF.

The J gene is TRBJ1-3, the V gene TRBV18; D is undetermined. With 2 bases removed from V and 0 bases from J, the gap between germline ends came to 8 bases. The CDR3 is 15 residues long. Germline CDR1 reads KGHSH; CDR2 reads LQKENI. For the CDR3, the DNA is TGTGCCAGCTCACCAATGAAGAGCTCTGGAAACACCATATATTTT. Translation gives CASSPMKSSGNTIYF.

Concerning this clone: A much larger clone sits a single nucleotide away, making a read error possible. Other DNA variants within this sample encode the same CDR3. The chain combines TRBV20-1 with TRBJ2-7; D unresolved. The CDR3 contains 11 residues. Germline-derived CDR1 and CDR2 are DFQATT and SNEGSKA (reference sequence). V was clipped by 0 bases and J by 3 bases, with 3 bases between them. CDR3 amino acids: CSARDLYEQYF. The CDR3 region has the DNA TGCAGTGCTAGAGATCTCTACGAGCAGTACTTC.

The chain is built from TRBV4-1 and TRBJ2-3, with 7 bases aligning to TRBD1. CDR1 is MGHRA, CDR2 YSYEKL, per germline. Losses at the gene ends were 2 bases for V and 2 bases for J; bases not matched to a gene: 7. The CDR3 length is 16 residues. CDR3 residues: CASSQPEDRYTDTQYF. Here the CDR3 DNA reads TGCGCCAGCAGCCAACCGGAGGACAGGTACACAGATACGCAGTATTTT.

V and J are TRBV11-2 and TRBJ2-7; D is undetermined. Trimming took 5 bases from V and 3 from J, leaving 5 bases between them. CDR3 length equals 11 residues. Germline CDR1 reads SGHAT; CDR2 reads FQNNGV. The CDR3 coding sequence is TGTGCCAGCAGCGTCATCTACGAGCAGTACTTC. Its protein is CASSVIYEQYF.

The gene calls are TRBV11-2 and TRBJ2-7; no reliable D call. The V gene's germline CDR1 is SGHAT and CDR2 FQNNGV. V lost 5 bases, J lost 5 bases, and 13 bases lay in between. The CDR3 runs to 13 residues. CDR3: CASSLTELNEQYF. In DNA, the CDR3 is TGTGCCAGCAGCCTGACCGAACTGAACGAGCAGTACTTC.

The chain joins TRBV10-1 to TRBJ1-5; D remains unclear. Trimming left V 2 bases short and J 4 bases short, with 6 bases between. This CDR3 has 13 amino acids. Germline V gene lookup returns CDR1 WNHNN and CDR2 SYGVQD (reference sequence). The chain's CDR3 is CASSEGKNQPQHF. The CDR3 coding sequence is TGCGCCAGCAGTGAGGGGAAAAATCAGCCCCAGCATTTT.

V and J are TRBV30 and TRBJ2-7, with D tentatively TRBD2 (5 bases). The germline gives CDR1 GTSNPN, CDR2 SVGIG (reference sequence). CDR3 size: 14 residues. V gave up 3 bases and J gave up 1 base, with 13 bases separating them. In DNA, the CDR3 is TGTGCCTGGAGCGGGGAAGGCCCATCCTACGAGCAGTACTTC. Amino acids: CAWSGEGPSYEQYF.

This clone was counted once. The chain uses TRBV5-1 and TRBJ2-7, with D tentatively TRBD2 (5 bases). The ends were cut back, 4 bases at V and 3 bases at J, with 14 bases in the middle. The germline gives CDR1 SGHRS, CDR2 YFSETQ. CDR3 size: 14 residues. In DNA form, the CDR3 reads TGCGCCAGCAGCCCCGGGATATGGGGCTACGAGCAGTACTTC. It encodes CASSPGIWGYEQYF.

The chain joins TRBV27 to TRBJ2-4, with 9 bases matching TRBD2. This CDR3 spans 16 amino acids. CDR1 and CDR2 from the germline V gene are MNHEY and SMNVEV (reference sequence). The trim removed 2 bases at V and 3 bases at J, leaving 5 bases unmatched. The CDR3 spells CASSLLGGRGKNIQYF. The CDR3 bases are TGTGCCAGCAGTTTACTTGGCGGGAGGGGCAAAAACATTCAGTACTTC.

This rearrangement joins TRBV29-1 to TRBJ2-2, with 7 positions matching TRBD1. The CDR3 has 12 amino acids. From germline, CDR1 is SQVTM and CDR2 ANQGSEA. Trimming cost V 7 bases and J 5 bases; bases outside gene matches: 4. CDR3 in DNA: TGCAGCGCTGGACAGGCGACCGGGGAGCTGTTTTTT. This sequence encodes CSAGQATGELFF.

The rearrangement uses TRBV27 and TRBJ2-2, with a possible D match to TRBD2 (6 bases). The CDR3 covers 13 residues. V lost 8 bases, J lost 8 bases, and 15 bases lay in between. Germline V gene lookup returns CDR1 MNHEY and CDR2 SMNVEV (reference sequence). The CDR3 loop is CASGTGSRGELFF. DNA for the CDR3: TGTGCCAGCGGGACTGGGTCGCGGGGGGAGCTGTTTTTT.

A remark on this clone: Within the sample, other DNA sequences also encode this same CDR3. The chain joins TRBV4-1 to TRBJ1-5; a weak D match, TRBD1 (5 bases). This CDR3 comprises 15 residues. Trimming shortened V by 1 base and J by 0 bases, and 7 bases separated the two germline ends. Per germline, CDR1 MGHRA and CDR2 YSYEKL. For the CDR3, the DNA is TGCGCCAGCAGCCAAGCAGGGTATAGCAATCAGCCCCAGCATTTT. This translates into CASSQAGYSNQPQHF.

CDR3 residues: CASSPGGQGYNSPLHF. The DNA for the CDR3 is TGTGCCAGCTCACCCGGGGGGCAGGGCTATAATTCACCCCTCCACTTT. V is TRBV18 and J is TRBJ1-6, with a tentative D call TRBD1 (6 bases). Trimming shortened V by 3 bases and J by 3 bases, and 12 bases separated the two germline ends. Germline V gives CDR1 KGHSH, CDR2 LQKENI. The CDR3 runs to 16 residues.

Notes on this clone: The sample has other DNA sequences that encode this CDR3 too. The rearrangement links TRBV18 to TRBJ2-7, with TRBD1 identical over 7 bases. The length of the CDR3 is 14 residues. The germline V gene encodes CDR1 KGHSH and CDR2 LQKENI. J lost 2 bases, V lost 3 bases, and 4 bases had no gene match. CDR3 amino acids: CASSPEQGTYEQYF. The CDR3 DNA follows: TGTGCCAGCTCACCTGAACAGGGGACCTACGAGCAGTACTTC.

This chain uses TRBV7-2 with TRBJ1-4; D is uncertain. The CDR3 runs to 11 residues. V was trimmed by 3 bases and J by 8 bases, leaving 4 bases between them. CDR1 SGHTA and CDR2 FQGNSA come from the germline V gene. The CDR3 loop is CASSLREKLFF. The CDR3 DNA reads TGTGCCAGCAGCTTGCGGGAAAAACTGTTTTTT.